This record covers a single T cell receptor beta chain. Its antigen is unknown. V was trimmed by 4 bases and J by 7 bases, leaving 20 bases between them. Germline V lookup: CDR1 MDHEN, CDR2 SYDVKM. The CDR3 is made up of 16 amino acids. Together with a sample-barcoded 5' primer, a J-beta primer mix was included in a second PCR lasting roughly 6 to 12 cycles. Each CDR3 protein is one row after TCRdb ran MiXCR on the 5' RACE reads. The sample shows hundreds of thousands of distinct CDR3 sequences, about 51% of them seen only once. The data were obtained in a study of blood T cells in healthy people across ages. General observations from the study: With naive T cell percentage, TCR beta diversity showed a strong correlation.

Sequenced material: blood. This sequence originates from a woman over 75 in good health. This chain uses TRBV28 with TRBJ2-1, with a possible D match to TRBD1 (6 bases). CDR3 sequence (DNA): TGTGCCAGCAGTTCCCAGGGGACGGGGTTTGGGAATGAGCAGTTCTTC. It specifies CASSSQGTGFGNEQFF.